The sequence of this T cell receptor (beta chain) was determined in a study of T cell repertoires in cytomegalovirus infection. Study background: CMV infection plus the matching HLA type was flagged by public TCR beta signatures. Study conclusions and caveats: Cumulative public TCR beta family frequency identified CMV carriers with the relevant HLA. Dominating the ex vivo response were HLA-C-restricted CMV-specific TCR beta clonotypes.

With 5 bases removed from V and 3 bases from J, the gap between germline ends came to 14 bases. CDR1 and CDR2 (germline): DFQATT, SNEGSKA (reference sequence). The length of the CDR3 is 14 residues. TCRdb re-derived calls from the reads in MiXCR, one entry per CDR3 protein. The sample includes roughly 340,000 distinct CDR3 sequences, 25% to 30% seen only once; the top ten take roughly 20%. As regards this clonotype: What it binds is unknown.

V is TRBV20-1 and J is TRBJ1-3, with TRBD1 as a possible D gene (5 bases). This sample comprised cultured PBMCs, obtained from culture after CMV antigen stimulation. The receptor was isolated from a human donor in good health (CMV status not recorded). Some clones in this sample may be carry-over from other donors' samples. CDR3 sequence: CSAGDLHSGNTIYF. For the CDR3, the DNA is TGCAGTGCTGGGGACCTACACAGTGGAAACACCATATATTTT.